Sequencing of this T cell receptor (beta chain) was carried out in a study of cytomegalovirus exposure and HLA in healthy donors. Overall study context: The same platform used for the 650 to 700 first-cohort repertoires was also used for the 130 or so validation repertoires, as a later analysis reported.

Regarding this clone: Its antigen is not known.

General study results and limits: Rare TCR sequences dominated, though some public TCRs recurred in many donors.

This CDR3 contains 15 residues. The germline V gene has CDR1 SGDLS and CDR2 YYNGEE. V was clipped by 1 base and J by 1 base; unmatched bases: 3. Assay used: immunoSEQ multiplex PCR; TCRdb lists only in-frame clones, some missing. The sample gives some 100,000 clones, around nine tenths of which show up once; about 2.1% is in the top ten. The chain employs TRBV9 and TRBJ1-2; the match to TRBD1 covers 8 bases. This clonotype was obtained from a woman aged 18-29 years in good health and CMV-seronegative. The sample comprised PBMCs. DNA of the CDR3: TGTGCCAGCAGCGTAACAGGGGGGAATAACTATGGCTACACCTTC. It encodes CASSVTGGNNYGYTF.